The following is a T cell receptor (beta chain) sequence with its context. It lacks a known antigen. Base qualities are not at hand, and no much larger clone is one base apart. The cysteine opens and the phenylalanine closes a CDR3 of 12 amino acids. The sequence is cut down to CDR3 DNA, 36 bases in frame from base 1. Per the germline V gene, MGHRA is the CDR1 and YSYEKL is the CDR2. Ends trimmed: V by 8 bases, J by 8 bases; bases unmatched to a gene: 7. This sample is part of a study of blood T cell repertoires in COVID-19 (dated by TCRdb to the early 2020s). Regarding the research as a whole: Samples from collaborators originated in the United States, Italy and Spain and spanned both the acute and convalescent phases of COVID-19. The material from the prospective study consisted of cDNA or gDNA derived from T cells, B-cell-depleted T cells, or PBMCs. Subjects who had been exposed to COVID-19, were actively infected with it, or had recovered from it provided the deeply sampled blood TCRbeta repertoires that made up the dataset. The repertoires were released in a freely available public database meant as a resource for research on the immune response to SARS-CoV-2. Samples were obtained from the ongoing ImmuneRACE study (first 160 participants) and from 1,000 to 1,500 subjects provided by 6 global collaborators. A de-identified subject ID, COVID-19 status, age in years and sex were almost always included in the sample metadata. Where HLA class I and class II types were available, the types were taken from metadata supplied by the sample provider, not from assay-based typing.

TCRbeta CDR3 regions were amplified from genomic DNA by means of the immunoSEQ Assay, a bias-controlled multiplex PCR. Under the source paper's analysis protocol: The number of nucleated cells in each sample was estimated by amplification of reference gene primers within the assay. To quantify the absolute abundance of each unique TCRbeta CDR3 rearrangement, sequence reads were collapsed and filtered. For each sample, productive Simpson clonality was calculated as the square root of Simpson's diversity index over productive rearrangements. As stored in TCRdb, this immuneACCESS dataset retains in-frame rearrangements with V and J assigned. A fraction of the clones does not appear; measured against another copy, unresolved V genes explain less than half of the discrepancy, and the remainder lacks a known reason. For V, J and clone size, that table is used; D and trimming come from the DNA. Across this sample there are about 180,000 clones, with around 89% seen only once. 4% of the sample rests with the top ten.

Summary of the overall study and its limitations: The quantity of clinical and demographic metadata differed by source and by participant and was supplied without curation.

Collaborating institutions collected whole blood in K2EDTA tubes following their own protocols. For TCRbeta analysis, collaborators shipped samples as frozen whole blood, isolated PBMCs, or DNA extracted from either of those sample types. The chain is encoded by TRBV4-1 joined to TRBJ2-3; the junction holds 7 bases that match TRBD2. The receptor was isolated from a woman in her twenties or thirties with acute or convalescent COVID-19. Specimen: peripheral blood. In nucleotides, the sequence is TGCGCCAGCGGGGCGGGAGCCGGTACGCAGTATTTT. This encodes CASGAGAGTQYF.